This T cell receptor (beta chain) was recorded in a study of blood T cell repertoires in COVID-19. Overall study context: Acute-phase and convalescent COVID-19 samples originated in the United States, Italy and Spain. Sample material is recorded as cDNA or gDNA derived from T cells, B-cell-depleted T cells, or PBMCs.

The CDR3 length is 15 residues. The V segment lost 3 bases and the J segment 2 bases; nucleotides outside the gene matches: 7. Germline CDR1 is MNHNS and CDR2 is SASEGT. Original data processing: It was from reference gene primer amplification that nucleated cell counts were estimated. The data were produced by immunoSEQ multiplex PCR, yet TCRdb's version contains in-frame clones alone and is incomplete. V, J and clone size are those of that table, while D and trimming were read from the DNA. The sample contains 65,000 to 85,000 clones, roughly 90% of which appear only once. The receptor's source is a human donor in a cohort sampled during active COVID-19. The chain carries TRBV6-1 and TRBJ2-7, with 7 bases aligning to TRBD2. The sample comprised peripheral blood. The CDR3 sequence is CASSEGWEGTYEQYF. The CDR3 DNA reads TGTGCCAGCAGTGAGGGTTGGGAGGGAACCTACGAGCAGTACTTC.